A selection of T cell receptor beta chains follows, all from one sample in a study of cytomegalovirus exposure and HLA in healthy donors. Only in-frame clones appear in the TCRdb table, and some are missing; sequencing was by immunoSEQ multiplex PCR. The table lists about 46,000 clones. The source material was PBMCs. The receptor set was obtained from a middle-aged woman in good health and CMV-seronegative. The CDR3 runs from the conserved cysteine through the conserved F or W. The D gene is left open where the match is weak.

15	TRBV4-1	TRBD2	TRBJ2-7	TGCGCCAGCGGACCGACTAGCGGGAGATCCTACGAGCAGTACTTC	CASGPTSGRSYEQYF
14	TRBV28	TRBD1	TRBJ1-1	TGTGCCAGCAGAGGGGGCCCGAGGGACACTGAAGCTTTCTTT	CASRGGPRDTEAFF
14	TRBV2	TRBD1	TRBJ2-1	TGTGCCGCTAGGGACAGTAGCTCCTACAATGAGCAGTTCTTC	CAARDSSSYNEQFF
15	TRBV29-1	TRBD2	TRBJ2-1	TGCAGCGTTGAAGGTCCTAGCGGGGGGGCCTGGGGGCAGTTCTTC	CSVEGPSGGAWGQFF
16	TRBV28	.	TRBJ1-5	TGTGCCAGCAGTTTCGGCGGGGGGGGAAGCAATCAGCCCCAGCATTTT	CASSFGGGGSNQPQHF
10	TRBV28	.	TRBJ1-5	TGTGCCAGCTCAGATCAGCCCCAGCATTTT	CASSDQPQHF
13	TRBV7-3	.	TRBJ2-7	TGTGCCAGCAGCTCCCAAGGAGGCTACGAGCAGTACTTC	CASSSQGGYEQYF
15	TRBV10-3	TRBD2	TRBJ2-7	TGTGCCATCAGTGATCATAGCGGGAAGGTCGACGAGCAGTACTTC	CAISDHSGKVDEQYF
13	TRBV7-3	.	TRBJ2-5	TGTGCCAGCAGCTCTACAGGGTTGGAGACCCAGTACTTC	CASSSTGLETQYF
14	TRBV2	.	TRBJ1-2	TGTGCCAGCAGTACTCAGGGTCGGAGCTATGGCTACACCTTC	CASSTQGRSYGYTF
16	TRBV7-6	TRBD1	TRBJ1-5	TGTGCCAGCAGCATCAATGCCGGGACAGGGAACCAGCCCCAGCATTTT	CASSINAGTGNQPQHF
14	TRBV4-1	TRBD1	TRBJ2-7	TGCGCCAGCAGCCCGGGACAGGGAGGGTTCGAGCAGTACTTC	CASSPGQGGFEQYF
16	TRBV5-1	TRBD1	TRBJ1-2	TGCGCCAGCAGCCCCCGTGAGAGGGGGCAGGACTATGGCTACACCTTC	CASSPRERGQDYGYTF
14	TRBV10-3	TRBD1	TRBJ1-2	TGTGCCATCAGTGCGGCAGGGGGCGCCTATGGCTACACCTTC	CAISAAGGAYGYTF
16	TRBV29-1	TRBD2	TRBJ2-1	TGCAGCGTTGAAGGGACTAGCGGGCTTTCCTACAATGAGCAGTTCTTC	CSVEGTSGLSYNEQFF
15	TRBV27	.	TRBJ1-1	TGTGCCAGCAGTCCTTTGCCCCAGGGAAATTCTGAAGCTTTCTTT	CASSPLPQGNSEAFF
15	TRBV7-9	.	TRBJ2-1	TGTGCCAGCAGCTTAACGAGGAGCTCCTACAATGAGCAGTTCTTC	CASSLTRSSYNEQFF
16	TRBV5-6	.	TRBJ1-5	TGTGCCAGCAGCTCCGGCGGGGGTCGGAGCAATCAGCCCCAGCATTTT	CASSSGGGRSNQPQHF
15	TRBV28	.	TRBJ2-3	TGTGCCAGCAGTGTTTCCGGGACACTCGTAGATACGCAGTATTTT	CASSVSGTLVDTQYF
16	TRBV25-1	TRBD2	TRBJ2-7	TGTGCCAGCAGTGGCACGGGGACTAGCGGTTCCTACGAGCAGTACTTC	CASSGTGTSGSYEQYF
16	TRBV19	.	TRBJ1-1	TGTGCCAGTAGTATAGGTTGGGGGCAAATGAACACTGAAGCTTTCTTT	CASSIGWGQMNTEAFF
16	TRBV6-1	TRBD1	TRBJ1-1	TGTGCCAGCAGTGACCTTCTCAGACAGGGGGACACTGAAGCTTTCTTT	CASSDLLRQGDTEAFF
14	TRBV27	TRBD1	TRBJ1-1	TGTGCCAGCAGTTCGTTGACAGGGCCCCCTGAAGCTTTCTTT	CASSSLTGPPEAFF
15	TRBV5-8	TRBD2	TRBJ2-2	TGTGCCAGCAGCCAGCCGGGACTAGGCACCGGGGAGCTGTTTTTT	CASSQPGLGTGELFF
14	TRBV5-1	.	TRBJ2-7	TGCGCCAGCAGCTTGTCTGGAGGCTCCTACGAGCAGTACTTC	CASSLSGGSYEQYF
15	TRBV2	TRBD1	TRBJ1-2	TGTGCCAGCAGTGAAGCAAGACAGGGCTTCTATGGCTACACCTTC	CASSEARQGFYGYTF
16	TRBV9	TRBD1	TRBJ1-2	TGTGCCAGCAGCCCCCGGGACAGCCCAGCTAACTATGGCTACACCTTC	CASSPRDSPANYGYTF